This T cell receptor (beta chain) was sequenced during a study of CD8+ T cells in alopecia areata. General study points: Against the mouse data, patients shared TCRs less clearly, possibly for HLA reasons. Across lesional scalp, and particularly alopecia totalis/universalis, clonality surpassed that of normal scalp.

Sequencing relied on a cDNA template that was reverse transcribed from extracted RNA. Clones were read by immunoSEQ multiplex PCR, and TCRdb kept only the in-frame ones, dropping some. There are 150,000 to 200,000 clones in the sample; roughly 60% occur only once, and about 4.5% lies in the top ten. Turning to this clone: No antigen is known for it.

The CDR3 is made up of 15 amino acids. The ends were cut back, 2 bases at V and 0 bases at J, with 10 bases in the middle. Germline assignment: CDR1 MNHEY and CDR2 SVGAGI. This clonotype was sampled from a human donor in good health. The chain combines TRBV6-5 with TRBJ2-5; D ambiguous. Sequenced input: CD4+ T cells sorted from blood. The CDR3 protein is CASSYLPVYQETQYF. CDR3 sequence (DNA): TGTGCCAGCAGTTACCTCCCCGTGTACCAAGAGACCCAGTACTTC.